This TCR beta chain was profiled in a study of T cells after yellow fever vaccination. This clonotype was picked up one time. The antigen is not known. J was trimmed by 8 bases and V by 3 bases; bases with no gene match: 9. The germline CDR1 and CDR2 sequences are SGHNT and YYREEE (reference sequence). CDR3 size: 14 residues. The authors made TCR cDNA by 5'RACE template switching, adding a universal primer site and UMIs. From the 5' RACE reads, TCRdb called clonotypes with MiXCR, one entry per CDR3 protein. The sample consists of 95,000 to 150,000 distinct CDR3 sequences, around 9.8% of them appearing once. General observations from the study: The secondary T-cell response peaked on day 5, not day 15, but was weaker. Booster sampling recovered most clones from primary vaccination (around 97% CD4, approximately 90% CD8). Relatively few clonotypes were ones that appeared in both CD4 and CD8 compartments.

The rearrangement links TRBV5-4 to TRBJ1-2; 8 bases line up with TRBD1. The sequences come from CD8+ T cells sorted from PBMCs, collected on the day of the yellow fever booster vaccination. The TCR was taken from a man between 18 and 29 years old who received the YFV17D yellow fever vaccine. CDR3 nucleotides: TGTGCCAGCAGCTCAGACAGGGGACTGGGAGGCTACACCTTC. Translated: CASSSDRGLGGYTF.